This TCR beta chain was captured in a study of blood T cells in healthy people across ages. A second PCR, run for roughly 7 to 12 cycles, used a sample-barcoded 5' primer plus a J-beta primer mix. TCRdb used MiXCR to reprocess the 5' RACE reads, holding one entry per CDR3 protein. The sample comprises approximately 1.5 million distinct CDR3 sequences, roughly 43% of which are singletons, and just over 4% rests with the top ten. The receptor comes from a woman aged 18-35 years in good health. The source material was blood.

The DNA of the CDR3 is TGTGCCAGCAGAACGATAGCGGGAGGGCCCTACAATGAGCAGTTCTTC. It encodes CASRTIAGGPYNEQFF. The V and J genes are TRBV6-8 and TRBJ2-1, with 11 bases matching TRBD2. This CDR3 contains 16 residues. Looked up from germline, CDR1 is MNHGY and CDR2 is SAAAGT. V trimming: 6 bases; J trimming: 2 bases; junction bases outside the gene matches: 6.